This T cell receptor beta chain is from a study of chemoradiotherapy in HPV16-positive cancers. This CDR3 is 16 amino acids long. The V segment lost 4 bases and the J segment 0 bases; nucleotides outside the gene matches: 8. The germline gives CDR1 SGDLS, CDR2 YYNGEE. The repertoire was sequenced with immunoSEQ multiplex PCR; TCRdb's copy has only in-frame clones and lacks some. The sample lists more than 20,000 clones, around 85% occurring once. This rearrangement joins TRBV9 to TRBJ2-3; the match to TRBD2 covers 7 bases. This clonotype was obtained from a human donor with HPV-associated anogenital cancer. Sequences were derived from blood, sampled from a patient who underwent chemoradiotherapy. The CDR3 protein is CASSPRGGQSTDTQYF. Here the CDR3 DNA reads TGTGCCAGCAGCCCCCGGGGAGGGCAGAGCACAGATACGCAGTATTTT.